These T cell receptor beta chains were read from a single sample in a study of blood T cell repertoires in COVID-19. Libraries were prepared by immunoSEQ multiplex PCR; TCRdb keeps only in-frame clonotypes and omits some of them. The repertoire holds approximately 200,000 clones, around 88% seen once, with 3.5% to 5.5% in the top ten. Sequences were obtained from PBMCs or T cells enriched from blood (not recorded which). The receptors here all came from a woman aged 25 to 39 who had been exposed to COVID-19. The CDR3 runs from the conserved cysteine through the conserved F or W. Fields, in order: clone size, D gene, J gene, V gene, CDR3 DNA, CDR3 protein. A D gene is named only where the DNA matches it firmly. Only part of the rows carry a size: once, few, many, or a class if the clone is expanded.

>.|TRBD1|TRBJ1-2|TRBV3-1/TRBV3-2
TGTGCCAGCAGCCTTGATCAGGGGGCGAGTGGCTACACCTTC
CASSLDQGASGYTF
>.|.|TRBJ1-2|TRBV7-8
TGTGCCAGCAGCTTAGTTCCCGGGACTAGGGGCTACACCTTC
CASSLVPGTRGYTF
>.|.|TRBJ1-4|TRBV5-1
TGCGCCAGCAGCTTCAGGGGCGGTGAAAAACTGTTTTTT
CASSFRGGEKLFF
>.|TRBD1|TRBJ1-1|TRBV24-1
TGTGCCACCAGTGGTCAACAGGGGTTAGGCACTGAAGCTTTCTTT
CATSGQQGLGTEAFF
>.|TRBD2|TRBJ2-1|TRBV19
TGTGCCAGTAGTCGTGCGACGGGACTAGCGGGGGGGTCTGAGCAGTTCTTC
CASSRATGLAGGSEQFF
>.|.|TRBJ1-2|TRBV3-1/TRBV3-2
TGTGCCAGCAGCCGCAGGGATCTTAACTATGGCTACACCTTC
CASSRRDLNYGYTF
>.|.|TRBJ1-4|TRBV3-1/TRBV3-2
TGTGCCAGCAGCCCCGGGGGGCCGAACCTAGTCGAAAAACTGTTTTTT
CASSPGGPNLVEKLFF
>few|TRBD1|TRBJ1-2|TRBV19
TGTGCCACCCGGGACAGGGGGCTTCTTGGCTACACCTTC
CATRDRGLLGYTF
>.|.|TRBJ2-2|TRBV2
TGTGCCAGCAGTGGGGCTAGGGGGAACACCGGGGAGCTGTTTTTT
CASSGARGNTGELFF
>.|TRBD1|TRBJ1-4|TRBV18
TGTGCCAGCTCACCAAGGACAGGGTATAATGAAAAACTGTTTTTT
CASSPRTGYNEKLFF
>once|.|TRBJ1-2|TRBV2
TGTGCCAGCAGCCAGACTTATTTCAATGGCTACACCTTC
CASSQTYFNGYTF
>.|.|TRBJ1-4|TRBV5-6
TGTGCCAGCAGCTCCATCCTGGACTCTAATGAAAAACTGTTTTTT
CASSSILDSNEKLFF
>.|.|TRBJ1-5|TRBV3-1/TRBV3-2
TGTGCCAGCAGCCAAGATCATTCTAACAATCAGCCCCAGCATTTT
CASSQDHSNNQPQHF
>.|.|TRBJ2-7|TRBV15
TGTGCCACCAGCAGGGCCTTTACGGGCAGGGACTCCTACGAGCAGTACTTC
CATSRAFTGRDSYEQYF
>.|.|TRBJ2-5|TRBV13
TGTGCCAGCAGTGCGTTGACTAGTCTCCAGTACTTC
CASSALTSLQYF
>once|TRBD2|TRBJ2-2|TRBV7-7
TGTGCTAGCGAGCGGGGGGGCTCGGGCACCGGGGAGCTGTTTTTT
CASERGGSGTGELFF
>few|TRBD1|TRBJ2-2|TRBV10-3
TGTGCCATCAGTGAGAACAGGGGCGGGGAGCTGTTTTTT
CAISENRGGELFF
>.|TRBD2|TRBJ2-5|TRBV10-1
TGCGCCAGCAGTGCGGAGGGCCCGGGAGGAGAGACCCAGTACTTC
CASSAEGPGGETQYF
>once|.|TRBJ2-4|TRBV4-2
TGTGCCAGCAGCCTTACAGGGAGAAACATTCAGTACTTC
CASSLTGRNIQYF
>.|.|TRBJ1-2|TRBV30
TGTGCCTGGAGTCAGGGGTACTATGGCTACACCTTC
CAWSQGYYGYTF
>.|TRBD2|TRBJ2-7|TRBV29-1
TGCAGCGTTAGCGGGGGGGATTCCTACGAGCAGTACTTC
CSVSGGDSYEQYF
>.|.|TRBJ1-4|TRBV6-5
TGTGCCAGCAGACGTACAGGGACGACGAGTGAAAAACTGTTTTTT
CASRRTGTTSEKLFF
>.|TRBD1|TRBJ1-5|TRBV19
TGTGCCAGTAATCGGGGAACAGGGGGCGATCAGCCCCAGCATTTT
CASNRGTGGDQPQHF
>few|TRBD1|TRBJ2-7|TRBV6-6
TGTGCCAGCAACGCCAGACGGGACAGGGCTTCCTACGAGCAGTACTTC
CASNARRDRASYEQYF
>.|.|TRBJ2-3|TRBV11-3
TGTGCCAGCAGCTTAGAGCGGGCTAGCACAGATACGCAGTATTTT
CASSLERASTDTQYF
>.|.|TRBJ1-2|TRBV14
TGTGCCAGCAGCCCGGGTGGCAACCTGGGCTATGGCTACACCTTC
CASSPGGNLGYGYTF
>.|TRBD2|TRBJ2-7|TRBV9
TGTGCCAGCAGCCCCGTGGTAGCGGGGGGGGACGAGCAGTACTTC
CASSPVVAGGDEQYF
>once|.|TRBJ1-6|TRBV9
TGTGCCAGCGCCGAGGGAGTTGGTAATTCACCCCTCCACTTT
CASAEGVGNSPLHF
>.|.|TRBJ1-3|TRBV27
TGTGCCAGCAGTTTATCGGGCGGGAGCTCTGGAAACACCATATATTTT
CASSLSGGSSGNTIYF
>once|TRBD1|TRBJ1-2|TRBV27
TGTGCCAGCAGACTACAGGGGGGCTATGGCTACACCTTC
CASRLQGGYGYTF
>once|.|TRBJ1-1|TRBV14
TGTGCCAGCAGCCAGAGGCGCGTGAACACTGAAGCTTTCTTT
CASSQRRVNTEAFF
>.|.|TRBJ1-2|TRBV30
TGTGCCTGGAGTGCCGTATTGAACTATGGCTACACCTTC
CAWSAVLNYGYTF